These 27 T cell receptor beta chains originate from one sample sequenced in a study of T cells in Graves' hyperthyroidism and ophthalmopathy. Researchers amplified the TCR beta CDR3 regions from RNA transcripts. HTBI primers were used for first-round RT-PCR of the TCR CDR3. TCRdb re-analysed the multiplex PCR reads in MiXCR, keeping a single row per CDR3 protein. The data show about 480,000 distinct CDR3 sequences, with about 15% seen just once and less than 20% held by the top ten. The source material was blood. Every receptor here comes from a woman between 18 and 29 years old with Graves' hyperthyroidism.

The chain recombines TRBV12-3 or TRBV12-4 with TRBJ1-1; D perhaps matches TRBD1 (6 bases). Trimming stripped 2 bases from V and 8 bases from J, with 18 bases between. The CDR3 has 15 amino acids. The CDR3 DNA follows: TGTGCCAGCAGTTTACAGGGGCCGATTCTGGGAGAAGCTTTCTTT. This sequence encodes CASSLQGPILGEAFF.

The V gene is TRBV6-4, the J gene TRBJ2-7; 12 nucleotides agree with TRBD1. Trimming at V came to 6 bases and at J to 5 bases, leaving 11 bases not matched to a gene. Germline V lookup: CDR1 MRHNA, CDR2 SNTAGT. The CDR3 covers 16 residues. The CDR3 sequence: CASRIRDRGLPHEQYV. CDR3 in DNA: TGTGCCAGCAGGATCCGGGACAGGGGGCTCCCCCACGAGCAGTACGTC.

This chain connects TRBV5-5 to TRBJ2-7; D is unclear. Trimming stripped 2 bases from V and 0 bases from J, with 9 bases between. From germline, CDR1 is SGHKS and CDR2 YYEKEE (reference sequence). CDR3 length: 14 residues. The CDR3 DNA reads as TGTGCCAGCAGCTTCGACCGTGACTCCTACGAGCAGTACGTC. Translated, it gives CASSFDRDSYEQYV.

The DNA of the CDR3 is TGTGCCAGCACCAAGGACAGGATGAACACCGGGGAGCTGTTTTTT. This gives the protein CASTKDRMNTGELFF. The chain couples TRBV12-3 or TRBV12-4 to TRBJ2-2; 7 bases map to TRBD1. V gave up 7 bases and J gave up 1 base; unmatched junction bases: 6. CDR3 length: 15 amino acids.

Many counts were recorded for this clonotype. This rearrangement joins TRBV7-6 to TRBJ1-2, with D possibly TRBD1 on 6 matching bases. CDR1 SGHVS and CDR2 FNYEAQ come from the germline V gene. The V and J ends lost 5 bases and 0 bases respectively, with 19 bases between them. The CDR3 contains 17 residues. The CDR3, as DNA: TGTGCCAGCAGCGCAAACCCCGACGAGGGGGCTAACTATGGCTACACCTTC. Its protein is CASSANPDEGANYGYTF.

The V and J genes are TRBV4-1 and TRBJ2-3; TRBD2 matches 7 bases. The CDR3 spans 17 residues. Germline CDR1 and CDR2: MGHRA and YSYEKL. Trimming at V came to 0 bases and at J to 1 base, leaving 7 bases not matched to a gene. As DNA, the CDR3 is TGCGCCAGCAGCCAAGAGCCCCCAGCGGGGCGCACAGATACGCAGTATTTT. Translated, it gives CASSQEPPAGRTDTQYF.

This clonotype was seen repeatedly, ten times or more. The gene calls are TRBV9 and TRBJ2-3, with TRBD2 matching 7 bases. V was pared by 0 bases and J by 3 bases, with 1 base of the junction left unmatched. CDR3 length: 14 amino acids. Looked up from germline, CDR1 is SGDLS and CDR2 is YYNGEE. The CDR3 protein is CASSVARETDTQYF. Written as DNA, the CDR3 is TGTGCCAGCAGCGTAGCGCGGGAGACAGATACGCAGTATTTT.

This clonotype was counted ten times or more. A much larger clone lies a single base off, so this may be a read error. The rearrangement uses TRBV5-5 and TRBJ2-1; no clear D gene. The V end lost 1 base, the J end lost 7 bases, and 3 bases lay between the germline ends. The CDR3 is 11 residues long. Germline V CDR1 and CDR2: SGHKS, YYEKEE (reference sequence). CDR3 DNA sequence: TGTGCCAGCAGCTTGTGGAATGAGCAGTTCTTC. As protein: CASSLWNEQFF.

This clonotype was seen at least ten times. The rearrangement links TRBV11-3 to TRBJ2-1; no reliable D call. Looked up from germline, CDR1 is SGHNT and CDR2 is YENEEA. The CDR3 sequence is 15 residues long. V shed 1 base and J shed 7 bases, with 14 bases lying between them. CDR3 sequence: CASSLAPGVGNEQFF. The CDR3 coding sequence is TGTGCCAGCAGCTTAGCTCCTGGAGTGGGGAATGAGCAGTTCTTC.

This clonotype was observed at least ten times. The chain carries TRBV28 and TRBJ1-6, with unresolved D. The CDR3 has 15 residues. CDR1 and CDR2 from the germline V gene are MDHEN and SYDVKM. The V end was cut by 7 bases, the J end by 0 bases, with 10 bases between. The CDR3 reads CASIHSSSYNSPLHF. CDR3 nucleotides: TGTGCCAGCATCCACTCTAGCTCCTATAATTCACCCCTCCACTTT.

The rearrangement uses TRBV4-1 and TRBJ2-2; D gene uncertain. Germline assignment: CDR1 MGHRA and CDR2 YSYEKL. The CDR3 is 17 amino acids. V was pared by 0 bases and J by 1 base, with 12 bases between. The DNA for the CDR3 is TGCGCCAGCAGCCAAGATTCAACACCGAGGAACACCGGGGAGCTGTTTTTT. This codes for CASSQDSTPRNTGELFF.

The CDR3 DNA reads as TGTGCCAGCAGCCTCGTAAGGAGCCACTATGGCTACACCTTC. Amino acid sequence: CASSLVRSHYGYTF. The chain is built from TRBV5-6 and TRBJ1-2; the D is unclear. This CDR3 has 14 residues. The V end lost 4 bases, the J end lost 3 bases, and 13 bases lay between the germline ends. Germline values: CDR1 SGHDT, CDR2 YYEEEE.

This clonotype was observed many times. V usage is TRBV7-8 and J usage is TRBJ1-5; D might be TRBD1 (5 bases). Trimming shortened V by 4 bases and J by 4 bases, and 17 bases separated the two germline ends. Germline V gives CDR1 SGHVS, CDR2 FQNEAQ. The CDR3 extends over 16 amino acids. The CDR3 reads CASSSQTGTANQPQHF. In nucleotides, the CDR3 is TGTGCCAGCAGCTCCCAAACCGGGACGGCTAATCAGCCCCAGCATTTT.

This chain joins TRBV30 and TRBJ2-1, with D perhaps assigned TRBD1 or TRBD2 (5 bases each). The CDR3 consists of 15 residues. Germline CDR1 reads GTSNPN; CDR2 reads SVGIG (reference sequence). The ends were cut back, 5 bases at V and 1 base at J, with 15 bases in the middle. The CDR3 nucleotides are TGTGCCTGGGAGGGGTCTCAGAATTCCTACAATGAGCAGTTCTTC. Translating gives CAWEGSQNSYNEQFF.

Details on this clonotype: A much larger clone sits a single nucleotide away, making a read error possible. The V gene is TRBV19, the J gene TRBJ2-1; D call uncertain. This CDR3 contains 11 residues. From germline, CDR1 is LNHDA and CDR2 SQIVND (reference sequence). The CDR3: CASSIGDEQLF. The CDR3 nucleotides are TGTGCCAGTAGTATAGGTGATGAGCAGCTCTTC.

This clonotype was observed many times. The DNA for the CDR3 is TGCAGTGCCCTAGCGGGAGGGCTGAATACGCAGTATTTT. Protein: CSALAGGLNTQYF. The V and J genes are TRBV20-1 and TRBJ2-3, with TRBD2 matching over 12 bases. The ends lost 6 bases at V and 7 bases at J; junction bases unmatched: 5. Germline CDR1 DFQATT, CDR2 SNEGSKA (reference sequence). This CDR3 has 13 amino acids.

This clonotype was recorded many times. The J gene is TRBJ2-3, the V gene TRBV5-5, with D perhaps matching TRBD1 (6 bases). V gave up 4 bases and J gave up 2 bases, with 17 bases separating them. Germline lookup yields CDR1 SGHKS and CDR2 YYEKEE (reference sequence). CDR3 size: 16 residues. The CDR3 DNA follows: TGTGCCAGCAGCCTCCCCGCGGACAGATCCACAGATACGCAGTATTTT. It yields the protein CASSLPADRSTDTQYF.

The V call is TRBV4-1, the J call TRBJ2-1, with 11 bases lining up with TRBD1. V was clipped by 4 bases and J by 4 bases; unmatched bases: 6. The length of the CDR3 is 16 residues. Germline V lookup: CDR1 MGHRA, CDR2 YSYEKL. CDR3 coding DNA: TGCGCCAGCAGCCTCCGGACAGGGGGCGCATACAATGAGCAGTTCTTC. Translated, it gives CASSLRTGGAYNEQFF.

This clonotype came up many times. This chain connects TRBV11-2 to TRBJ2-2; 8 bases fit TRBD1. V dropped 6 bases and J dropped 5; count of bases not matched to a gene: 8. Germline CDR1 reads SGHAT; CDR2 reads FQNNGV. CDR3 size: 15 residues. The CDR3 DNA reads as TGTGCCAGCAGTCCTGGACAGGGAGAAACCGGGGAGCTGTTTTTT. It is translated as CASSPGQGETGELFF.

The chain has TRBV6-1 and TRBJ2-3; TRBD1 might be the D (6 bases). The germline gives CDR1 MNHNS, CDR2 SASEGT. This CDR3 spans 13 amino acids. V gave up 1 base and J gave up 4 bases, with 6 bases separating them. CDR3 amino acids: CASSEDRADTQYF. As DNA, the CDR3 is TGTGCCAGCAGTGAAGACAGGGCAGATACGCAGTATTTT.

V gene TRBV18 combines with J gene TRBJ2-2; 10 bases align to TRBD2. Germline V gives CDR1 KGHSH, CDR2 LQKENI. With 4 bases clipped from V and 6 bases from J, the junction kept 5 bases outside the gene matches. The CDR3 totals 15 residues. This chain's CDR3 is CASSRLAGVSGELFF. The CDR3 coding sequence is TGTGCCAGCTCACGGCTAGCGGGAGTCTCCGGGGAGCTGTTTTTT.

This clonotype has ten or more counts. The gene calls are TRBV12-3 or TRBV12-4 and TRBJ2-6; D is ambiguous. This CDR3 region has 14 residues. V dropped 2 bases and J dropped 4 bases, with 6 bases sitting between them. DNA of the CDR3: TGTGCCAGCAGTTTATTTATAGGGGCCAACGTCCTGACTTTC. Translated, it gives CASSLFIGANVLTF.

The table lists this clonotype with many counts. The V and J genes are TRBV30 and TRBJ1-2; 11 bases fit TRBD1. Germline lookup yields CDR1 GTSNPN and CDR2 SVGIG (reference sequence). CDR3 length: 13 residues. The trim removed 2 bases at V and 7 bases at J, leaving 3 bases unmatched. The CDR3 nucleotides read TGTGCCTGGAGTCCGGGACAGGGGGGTGGCTACACCTTC. Its protein product is CAWSPGQGGGYTF.

At least ten counts were recorded for this clonotype. The chain couples TRBV2 to TRBJ1-2, with D possibly matching TRBD1 (5 bases). The V end lost 6 bases, the J end lost 8 bases, and 13 bases lay between the germline ends. The germline V gene encodes CDR1 SNHLY and CDR2 FYNNEI. The CDR3 extends over 12 amino acids. The CDR3 DNA follows: TGTGCCAGCAGCCCGGGACTAAAGGGCTACACCTTC. Residues: CASSPGLKGYTF.

This chain joins TRBV14 and TRBJ1-2; D call uncertain. The length of the CDR3 is 12 residues. Trimming removed 5 bases at V and 4 bases at J, with 8 bases between. Germline lookup yields CDR1 SGHDN and CDR2 FVKESK. This chain's CDR3 is CASSYWAYGYTF. The CDR3 region has the DNA TGTGCCAGCAGCTATTGGGCCTATGGCTACACCTTC.

Ten or more counts support this clonotype. The CDR3 loop is CASSWGQQNTEAFF. CDR3 DNA sequence: TGTGCCAGCAGCTGGGGACAGCAGAACACTGAAGCTTTCTTT. This sequence joins TRBV6-1 and TRBJ1-1, with 7 nucleotides matching TRBD1. This CDR3 has 14 residues. CDR1 is MNHNS, CDR2 SASEGT, per germline. V dropped 6 bases and J dropped 1; count of bases not matched to a gene: 5.

This clonotype was seen repeatedly, ten times or more. The V call is TRBV12-3 or TRBV12-4, the J call TRBJ2-1; TRBD2 matches 10 bases. The trim removed 5 bases at V and 6 bases at J, leaving 4 bases unmatched. This CDR3 is 14 amino acids long. This CDR3 is CASSQSGRANEQFF. The DNA for the CDR3 is TGTGCCAGCAGTCAAAGCGGGAGGGCCAATGAGCAGTTCTTC.